This T cell receptor beta chain originates from a study of glioma-infiltrating T cells. This clonotype was found many times. Using RNA template, CDR3s of TCR alpha and beta were amplified with iRepertoire arm-PCR. TCRdb re-called the multiplex PCR reads with MiXCR, one entry per CDR3 protein. The sample lists around 100,000 distinct CDR3 sequences, around 28% occurring once. The sequence was obtained from a human donor with low-grade glioma or glioblastoma, undergoing nonglioma brain surgery, or in good health (not recorded which). Sequences were obtained from glioma tissue, nonneoplastic brain tissue, or PBMCs (not recorded which).

The DNA for the CDR3 is TGCAGTGCTGGACGAAGGACAGGAGTTGTCTACGAGCAGTACTTC. It translates to CSAGRRTGVVYEQYF. The chain uses TRBV20-1 and TRBJ2-7; 7 bases are a match to TRBD1. The CDR3 runs 15 residues. Germline CDR1 and CDR2: DFQATT and SNEGSKA (reference sequence). Losses at the gene ends were 5 bases for V and 3 bases for J; bases not matched to a gene: 13.